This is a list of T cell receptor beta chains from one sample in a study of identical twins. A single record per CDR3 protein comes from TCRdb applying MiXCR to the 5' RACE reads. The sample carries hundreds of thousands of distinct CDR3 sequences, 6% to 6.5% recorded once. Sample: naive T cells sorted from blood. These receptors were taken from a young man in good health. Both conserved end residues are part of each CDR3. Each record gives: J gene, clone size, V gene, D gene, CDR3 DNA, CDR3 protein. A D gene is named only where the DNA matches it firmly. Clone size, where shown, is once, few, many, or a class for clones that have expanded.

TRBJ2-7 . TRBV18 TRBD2 TGTGCCAGCTCACGGCTAGCGGGAGGGCCTGGGGAGCAGTACTTC CASSRLAGGPGEQYF
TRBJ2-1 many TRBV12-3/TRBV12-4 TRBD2 TGTGCCAGCAGTTCAGCGGGAGCCCCTTATGAGCAGTTCTTC CASSSAGAPYEQFF
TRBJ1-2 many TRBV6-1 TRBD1 TGTGCCAGCAGTGATGGACAGGGGGCACGTGGCTACACCTTC CASSDGQGARGYTF
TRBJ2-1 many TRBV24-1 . TGTGCCACCAGTGATTTCCCGGGAGAGCAGTTCTTC CATSDFPGEQFF
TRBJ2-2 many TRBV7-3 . TGTGCCAGCAGCCCCAGGGGCACCGGGGAGCTGTTTTTT CASSPRGTGELFF
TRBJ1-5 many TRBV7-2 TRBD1 TGTGCCAGCAGCTTAGAGGACAGGGGCGGTCAGCCCCAGCATTTT CASSLEDRGGQPQHF
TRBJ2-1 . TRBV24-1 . TGTGCCACCAGTGAGCTCCGGGACGACAATGAGCAGTTCTTC CATSELRDDNEQFF
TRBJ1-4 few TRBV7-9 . TGTGCCAGCAGCCAAGAGGAAAAACTGTTTTTT CASSQEEKLFF
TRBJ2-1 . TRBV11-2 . TGTGTCAGCAGCTTAGGTCATGGCGGGCTAGCGAACAATGAGCAGTTCTTC CVSSLGHGGLANNEQFF
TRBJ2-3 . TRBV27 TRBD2 TGTGCCAGCAGAAACCGACTAGCGGGAGGGGGAGATACGCAGTATTTT CASRNRLAGGGDTQYF
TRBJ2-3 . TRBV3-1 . TGTGCCAGCAGCCCCCGGGCCGGGGCCCGCACTGGCACAGATACGCAGTATTTT CASSPRAGARTGTDTQYF
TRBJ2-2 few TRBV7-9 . TGTGCCAGCAGGTTGCCGGGCCATGGGACGAACACCGGGGAGCTGTTTTTT CASRLPGHGTNTGELFF
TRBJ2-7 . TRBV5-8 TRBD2 TGTGCCACCAGCACCGGACTAGCGAGATACTACGAGCAGTACTTC CATSTGLARYYEQYF
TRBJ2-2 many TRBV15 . TGTGCCACCAGCAGAGATGGAGGGACCGGGGAGCTGTTTTTT CATSRDGGTGELFF
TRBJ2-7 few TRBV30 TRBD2 TGTGCCTGGAGTGCTACCGGGACTAGGCCCTCCGAGCAGTACTTC CAWSATGTRPSEQYF
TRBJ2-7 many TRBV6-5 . TGTGCCAGCAGTTACTCATCGGGTCGGGTCTACGAGCAGTACTTC CASSYSSGRVYEQYF
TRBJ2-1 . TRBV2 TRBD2 TGTGCCAGCAGGGCGACTAGCGGGAGGCCCCTTGTTTACAATGAGCAGTTCTTC CASRATSGRPLVYNEQFF
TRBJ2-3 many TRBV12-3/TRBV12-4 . TGTGCCAGCAGCTGGGTCGAGCTATCAACAGATACGCAGTATTTT CASSWVELSTDTQYF
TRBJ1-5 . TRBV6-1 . TGTGCCGGCAGTGACGGGGGGGTGGATCAGCCCCAGCATTTT CAGSDGGVDQPQHF
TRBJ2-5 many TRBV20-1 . TGCAGTGCTAGTCGGCTCACGATCGGGACCCAGTACTTC CSASRLTIGTQYF
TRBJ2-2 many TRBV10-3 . TGTGCCACCCAGGCCGACACTGACACCGGGGAGCTGTTTTTT CATQADTDTGELFF
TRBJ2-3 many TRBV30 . TGTGCCTGGAGTGTAGTGGGGAATACGCAGTATTTT CAWSVVGNTQYF
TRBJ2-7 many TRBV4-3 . TGCGCCAGCAGCCAAGTGCCGGGGCATAGGAGCTACGAGCAGTACTTC CASSQVPGHRSYEQYF
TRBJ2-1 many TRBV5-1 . TGCGCCAGCAGCCCCCGGGACACCCAAATGACTAGCCGATTATTCTTC CASSPRDTQMTSRLFF
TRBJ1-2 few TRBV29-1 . TGCAGCGTTCCAGGGGTACATGGCTACACCTTC CSVPGVHGYTF
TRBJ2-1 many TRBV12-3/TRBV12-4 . TGTGCCAGCAGGCATGGCGACAATGAGCAGTTCTTC CASRHGDNEQFF
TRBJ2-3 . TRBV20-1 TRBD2 TGCAGTGCTAGAGGGGAGGCGGGAGTGGGAGATACGCAGTATTTT CSARGEAGVGDTQYF
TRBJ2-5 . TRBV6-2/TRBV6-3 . TGTGCCAGCAGTTACGGGCGCGAAGAGACCCAGTACTTC CASSYGREETQYF
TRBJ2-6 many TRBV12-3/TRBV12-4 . TGTGCCAGCAGTCTACAGGGAAATCCTGACTCTGGGGCCAACGTCCTGACTTTC CASSLQGNPDSGANVLTF
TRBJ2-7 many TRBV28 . TGTGCCAGCAGGCCAGGGGTTGGCGAGCAGTACTTC CASRPGVGEQYF
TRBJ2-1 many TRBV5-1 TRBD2 TGCGCCAGCAGCACTGGGACTAGCGGGAGTCACAATGAGCAGTTCTTC CASSTGTSGSHNEQFF
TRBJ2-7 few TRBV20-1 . TGCAGTGCAGCCGGGACAAAAGGTTATCGCGAGCAGTACTTC CSAAGTKGYREQYF
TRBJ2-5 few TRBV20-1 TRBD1 TGCAGTGCTAGAGGGGACAGGGGGCGCGAGACCCAGTACTTC CSARGDRGRETQYF
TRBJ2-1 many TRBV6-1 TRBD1 TGTGCCAGCAGTGGCCGGGACAGGGGTAGGGATGAGCAGTTCTTC CASSGRDRGRDEQFF
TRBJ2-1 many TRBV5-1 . TGCGCCAGCAGCCTGGGGGTGGAGAAATTGAACAATGAGCAGTTCTTC CASSLGVEKLNNEQFF
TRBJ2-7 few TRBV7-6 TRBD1 TGTGCCAGCAGCTTAGAAAACAGGGGCCACGAGCAGTACTTC CASSLENRGHEQYF
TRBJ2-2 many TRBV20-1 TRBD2 TGCAGTGCTAGAGCCCCCGGGGACTACGGCTTGGTGCTGTTTTTT CSARAPGDYGLVLFF
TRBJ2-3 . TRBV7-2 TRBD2 TGTGCCAGCAGCCTCATAGCGGGAGGGCCAAAAGATACGCAGTATTTT CASSLIAGGPKDTQYF
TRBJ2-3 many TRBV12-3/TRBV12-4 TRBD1 TGTGCCAGCAGTCCCCGACAGGGGCCGGGAGATACGCAGTATTTT CASSPRQGPGDTQYF
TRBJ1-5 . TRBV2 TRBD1 TGTGCCAGCAGTGATAGAAGAGGGGGCAGCAATCAGCCCCAGCATTTT CASSDRRGGSNQPQHF
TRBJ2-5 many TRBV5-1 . TGCGCCAGCAGCTTGGTCCGGGGAACACAAGAGACCCAGTACTTC CASSLVRGTQETQYF
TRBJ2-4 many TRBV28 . TGTGCCAGCAGCCCCCCCCGGGGGATGGGAAACATTCAGTACTTC CASSPPRGMGNIQYF
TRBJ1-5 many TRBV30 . TGTGCCTGGAGTGACAGGGTCAATCAGCCCCAGCATTTT CAWSDRVNQPQHF
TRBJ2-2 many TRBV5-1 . TGCGCCAGCAGCTCGCTGACGGGGAACACCGGGGAGCTGTTTTTT CASSSLTGNTGELFF
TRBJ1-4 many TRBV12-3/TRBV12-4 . TGTGCCAGCAGTTCGCCGGGATCCAATGAAAAACTGTTTTTT CASSSPGSNEKLFF
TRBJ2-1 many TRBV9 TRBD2 TGTGCCAGCAGCTTCGCTAGCGGCTCCTACAATGAGCAGTTCTTC CASSFASGSYNEQFF
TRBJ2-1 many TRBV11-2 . TGTGCCAGCGGGCGGTCCTACAATGAGCAGTTCTTC CASGRSYNEQFF
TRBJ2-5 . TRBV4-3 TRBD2 TGCGCCAGCAGCCAATTCCGGACTCGGGGGGCCCAGTACTTC CASSQFRTRGAQYF
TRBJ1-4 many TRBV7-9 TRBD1 TGTGCCAGCAGCCGGGACAGGGGGAGTAATGAAAAACTGTTTTTT CASSRDRGSNEKLFF
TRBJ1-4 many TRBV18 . TGTGCCAGCTCACCACCTCGGGGCGAAAAACTGTTTTTT CASSPPRGEKLFF
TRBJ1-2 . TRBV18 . TGTGCCAGCTCAGAGGGGAGGATTGCCTATGGCTACACCTTC CASSEGRIAYGYTF
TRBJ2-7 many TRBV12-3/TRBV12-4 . TGTGCCAGCAGTTTATCCGCAGCCGACTACGAGCAGTACTTC CASSLSAADYEQYF
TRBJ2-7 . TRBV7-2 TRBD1 TGTGCCAGCAGGAGGGACAGGGGTACCCATGGGGAGCAGTACTTC CASRRDRGTHGEQYF
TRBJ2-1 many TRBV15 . TGTGCCACCAGCAGAGATCGTCAGCGCCCAGGAGAGGGCAATGAGCAGTTCTTC CATSRDRQRPGEGNEQFF
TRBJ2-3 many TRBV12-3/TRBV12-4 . TGTGCCAGCAGTTTTGCCAGCGGAGACACAGATACGCAGTATTTT CASSFASGDTDTQYF
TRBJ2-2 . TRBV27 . TGTGCCAGCAGTGCAGTCACACCCGGGGAGCTGTTTTTT CASSAVTPGELFF
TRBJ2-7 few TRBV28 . TGTGCCAGCAGTCCAACAGGGTTTTCCTACGAGCAGTACTTC CASSPTGFSYEQYF
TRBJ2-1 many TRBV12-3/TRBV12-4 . TGTGCCAGCAGTTTACTCAGCGGCAATGAGCAGTTCTTC CASSLLSGNEQFF
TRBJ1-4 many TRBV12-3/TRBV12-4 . TGTGCCAGCAGCAAAATTCCCGAAAAACTGTTTTTT CASSKIPEKLFF
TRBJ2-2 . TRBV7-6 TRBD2 TGTGCCAGCAGCCAGTATACTGGACTAGCGGGCTACACCGGGGAGCTGTTTTTT CASSQYTGLAGYTGELFF